These T cell receptor beta chains were read from a single sample in a study of monozygotic twins with inflammatory bowel disease. TCRdb reanalyzed the 5' RACE reads and collapses them to one entry per CDR3 protein, without DNA. This table holds 200,000 to 250,000 distinct CDR3 sequences. Sequencing was done on a sample of blood. Receptor source: a human donor with ulcerative colitis or Crohn's disease, or a healthy co-twin of an affected twin (not recorded which). CDR3s include the opening cysteine and the closing phenylalanine or tryptophan.

V gene	J gene	CDR3 protein
TRBV11-2	TRBJ2-1	CASSPQAGVGYNEQFF
TRBV6-5	TRBJ1-2	CASSSLPGQGLYGYTF
TRBV12-3/TRBV12-4	TRBJ1-1	CASRPTGAGGTEAFF
TRBV4-2	TRBJ2-5	CASSQEGSGGGQETQYF
TRBV6-1	TRBJ2-1	CASSRGGSYNEQFF
TRBV6-5	TRBJ1-1	CASTSVATGNTEAFF
TRBV7-9	TRBJ2-7	CASSGTGHSYEQYF
TRBV3-1	TRBJ2-3	CASSLHGAGGTDTQYF
TRBV13	TRBJ2-3	CASSFAWDTQYF
TRBV30	TRBJ2-7	CACDRPSLYEQYF
TRBV7-9	TRBJ2-5	CASSLAQTALQETQYF
TRBV2	TRBJ1-6	CASFDGGTTSSYNSPLHF
TRBV12-3/TRBV12-4	TRBJ2-7	CASSLDSPYEQYF
TRBV2	TRBJ1-3	CASSEALQPDDSGNTIYF
TRBV20-1	TRBJ2-1	CSASSGRTNEQFF
TRBV27	TRBJ2-1	CASSPLLALSYNEQFF
TRBV7-2	TRBJ1-1	CASSLAGPGNTEAFF
TRBV7-2	TRBJ2-7	CASLVGGIEQYF
TRBV20-1	TRBJ1-2	CSARGGSEVFAYGYTF
TRBV7-9	TRBJ1-1	CASSLMTGPVNTEAFF
TRBV5-1	TRBJ1-1	CASSPGLDVNTEAFF
TRBV2	TRBJ1-2	CASTIKGDRASKGGYTF
TRBV18	TRBJ1-6	CASSPGTGNSPPHF
TRBV28	TRBJ1-1	CASSEPTGGNTEAFF
TRBV28	TRBJ2-5	CASSTGIATETQYF
TRBV11-2	TRBJ1-1	CASSLEGQMNTEAFF